Listed here are 3 T cell receptor beta chains from one sample, sequenced in a study of T cell changes during pregnancy in multiple sclerosis. Sequencing was performed with immunoSEQ multiplex PCR; in TCRdb, only in-frame clones are kept and a portion is missing. The sample has tens of thousands of clones, approximately 92% seen once; the top ten hold about 12%. The input for sequencing was CD8+ T cells from peripheral blood mononuclear cells, taken after pregnancy. These receptors were collected from a female donor with multiple sclerosis, enrolled in a pregnancy study.

The chain combines TRBV27 with TRBJ1-5; a weak D match, TRBD1 (5 bases). Trimming shortened V by 6 bases and J by 0 bases, and 9 bases separated the two germline ends. Germline lookup yields CDR1 MNHEY and CDR2 SMNVEV (reference sequence). CDR3 length: 14 amino acids. For the CDR3, the DNA is TGTGCCAGCAGGGAAGGGGTTAGCAATCAGCCCCAGCATTTT. It specifies CASREGVSNQPQHF.

V is TRBV9 and J is TRBJ1-5, with 7 nucleotides matching TRBD1. The germline V gene encodes CDR1 SGDLS and CDR2 YYNGEE. V lost 4 bases, J lost 4 bases, and 8 bases stayed unmatched. The CDR3 is 15 residues long. For the CDR3, the DNA is TGTGCCAGCAGCAAATGGGACAGCTTAAATCAGCCCCAGCATTTT. It yields the protein CASSKWDSLNQPQHF.

The V gene is TRBV27, the J gene TRBJ2-5; weak D call: TRBD2 (5 bases). The germline CDR1 and CDR2 sequences are MNHEY and SMNVEV (reference sequence). The CDR3 sequence is 16 residues long. The ends were cut back, 5 bases at V and 0 bases at J, with 16 bases in the middle. The CDR3 is CASSTREGRYQETQYF. The CDR3 DNA follows: TGTGCCAGCAGTACCCGGGAAGGACGGTACCAAGAGACCCAGTACTTC.